The TCR beta chain described here comes from a study of control samples from healthy donors and cancer patients. The ends were cut back, 5 bases at V and 7 bases at J, with 18 bases in the middle. Germline CDR1 reads MDHEN; CDR2 reads SYDVKM. This CDR3 has 14 amino acids. Using immunoSEQ multiplex PCR, the repertoire was profiled, and TCRdb retains in-frame clones only, with some absent. The sample comprises about 180,000 clones, over 85% of which are singletons, and over 1.1% rests with the top ten. The origin of this receptor is a man aged 30 to 45 in good health. Material for sequencing was blood. The chain joins TRBV28 to TRBJ2-7, with D tentatively TRBD1 (7 bases). CDR3 DNA sequence: TGTGCCAGCAGTCTCGGTGGTCAGGGGGGAGAGCAGTACTTC. Translating gives CASSLGGQGGEQYF. Variable domain in full (rest from reference TRBV28 and TRBJ2-7): DVKVTQSSRYLVKRTGEKVFLECVQDMDHENMFWYRQDPGLGLRLIYFSYDVKMKEKGDIPEGYSVSREKKERFSLILESASTNQTSMYLCASSLGGQGGEQYFGPGTRLTVT.